These 25 T cell receptor beta chains originate from one sample sequenced in a study of beta chain features in type 1 diabetes. General observations from the study: For Type 1 diabetes patients, all four CD4+ subsets carried TCRB CDR3s that were moderately but significantly shorter.

No cognate antigen is known for these TCRs. The investigators reverse transcribed all of the isolated RNA, so they sequenced expressed TCRB transcripts. Clones were read by immunoSEQ multiplex PCR, and TCRdb kept only the in-frame ones, dropping some. The table shows about 160,000 clones, with roughly 9% occurring only once. Sequencing was performed on central memory CD4+ T cells from blood. The receptors stem from a woman aged 30 to 39 with type 1 diabetes.

This clone was recorded a few times. The chain joins TRBV2 to TRBJ1-2; tentative D call: TRBD1 (5 bases). This CDR3 contains 15 residues. Trimming removed 7 bases from V and 5 bases from J, with 20 bases in between. Germline V gives CDR1 SNHLY, CDR2 FYNNEI. The CDR3 sequence is CASIVEPQTVYGYTF. CDR3 coding DNA: TGTGCCAGCATCGTTGAACCACAGACAGTATATGGCTACACCTTC.

This clone came up a few times. In nucleotides, the CDR3 is TGTGCCAGCAGCTTAGCGGGAGGGCCCCAAAGAAAGCAGTTCTTC. Translated: CASSLAGGPQRKQFF. The rearrangement links TRBV7-8 to TRBJ2-1, with TRBD2 matching over 7 bases. Germline V gives CDR1 SGHVS, CDR2 FQNEAQ. Trimming took 0 bases from V and 11 from J; bases not matched to a gene: 10. The length of the CDR3 is 15 residues.

This clone was observed a handful of times. Other nucleotide sequences in the sample specify the same CDR3. V gene TRBV9 combines with J gene TRBJ1-4; D possibly corresponds to TRBD1 (5 bases). In germline, CDR1 is SGDLS, CDR2 YYNGEE. The CDR3 runs 13 residues. V lost 0 bases to trimming and J lost 7 bases, with 7 bases between them. CDR3 in DNA: TGTGCCAGCAGCGTAGCTGACAGTGAAAAACTGTTTTTT. This sequence encodes CASSVADSEKLFF.

This clone was seen only a few times. The CDR3 spells CASSFGGSGYEQYF. CDR3 nucleotides: TGCGCCAGCAGCTTCGGGGGGAGCGGCTACGAGCAGTACTTC. The chain joins TRBV5-1 to TRBJ2-7; 7 bases map to TRBD2. Germline trimming cut 2 bases from V and 3 bases from J; bases unmatched to any gene: 5. This CDR3 contains 14 residues. Germline CDR1 and CDR2: SGHRS and YFSETQ.

This clone came up a few times. The gene calls are TRBV4-1 and TRBJ1-2; 9 bases are shared with TRBD1. With V trimmed by 0 bases and J by 8 bases, 7 bases remained unmatched. The germline V gene has CDR1 MGHRA and CDR2 YSYEKL. The CDR3 length is 15 residues. DNA of the CDR3: TGCGCCAGCAGCCAAGAAAGACAGGGGGTCGGGGGCTACACCTTC. Amino acids: CASSQERQGVGGYTF.

This chain links TRBV28 with TRBJ2-7; 7 nucleotides match TRBD2. The CDR3 is 15 amino acids. The germline V gene encodes CDR1 MDHEN and CDR2 SYDVKM. J was trimmed by 3 bases and V by 5 bases; bases with no gene match: 10. The CDR3 region is CASSPHGLAVYEQYF. The CDR3 DNA sequence: TGTGCCAGCAGTCCCCATGGGCTAGCGGTCTACGAGCAGTACTTC.

This clone was seen repeatedly, ten times or more. The chain has TRBV19 and TRBJ2-1; tentatively, D is TRBD2 (5 bases). CDR3 length equals 14 residues. The germline V and J ends were trimmed by 6 bases and 6 bases, with 15 bases remaining between them. Looked up from germline, CDR1 is LNHDA and CDR2 is SQIVND (reference sequence). The DNA of the CDR3 is TGTGCCAGTAGCCCGGGCGCGGGTTCCAATGAGCAGTTCTTC. Protein sequence: CASSPGAGSNEQFF. The full variable domain, in which reference TRBV19 and TRBJ2-1 provide the parts outside the CDR3, is DGGITQSPKYLFRKEGQNVTLSCEQNLNHDAMYWYRQDPGQGLRLIYYSQIVNDFQKGDIAEGYSVSREKKESFPLTVTSAQKNPTAFYLCASSPGAGSNEQFFGPGTRLTVL.

The rearrangement uses TRBV5-1 and TRBJ2-5, with a possible D match to TRBD2 (5 bases). V lost 2 bases and J lost 4, with 12 bases in between. The CDR3 totals 14 residues. Germline values: CDR1 SGHRS, CDR2 YFSETQ. In DNA, the CDR3 is TGCGCCAGCAGCTTCTTGGACTGGACAGAGACCCAGTACTTC. It codes for CASSFLDWTETQYF.

This sequence joins TRBV15 and TRBJ1-5; 7 bases fit TRBD1. Losses at the gene ends were 5 bases for V and 3 bases for J; bases not matched to a gene: 4. This CDR3 has 14 residues. Per germline, CDR1 LNHNV and CDR2 YYDKDF (reference sequence). The CDR3 nucleotides are TGTGCCACCAGCGAACAGGGGTTCAATCAGCCCCAGCATTTT. Protein product: CATSEQGFNQPQHF.

The chain couples TRBV7-2 to TRBJ2-1; D is undetermined. The CDR3 contains 11 residues. Trimming took 7 bases from V and 3 from J, leaving 4 bases between them. Germline CDR1 SGHTA, CDR2 FQGNSA. CDR3 loop: CASTRYNEQFF. The CDR3 DNA is TGTGCCAGCACCCGCTACAATGAGCAGTTCTTC.

J is TRBJ2-3 and V is TRBV27; the D gene is possibly TRBD1 (5 bases). V was clipped by 1 base and J by 0 bases, with 11 bases between them. The CDR3 sequence is 16 residues long. Germline assignment: CDR1 MNHEY and CDR2 SMNVEV (reference sequence). CDR3 amino acids: CASSLFRQGSTDTQYF. CDR3 nucleotide sequence: TGTGCCAGCAGTTTATTCAGGCAGGGAAGCACAGATACGCAGTATTTT.

There are a few counts of this clone. V gene TRBV29-1 combines with J gene TRBJ1-5; no reliable D call. With 4 bases removed from V and 7 bases from J, the gap between germline ends came to 14 bases. Germline CDR1 reads SQVTM; CDR2 reads ANQGSEA. CDR3 length: 13 residues. CDR3 DNA: TGCAGCGTTGTCAGCGGGGAAGGCCAGCCCCAGCATTTT. Translation gives CSVVSGEGQPQHF.

J is TRBJ1-2 and V is TRBV5-1; D is possibly TRBD1 (6 bases). This CDR3 region has 14 residues. Trimming removed 4 bases from V and 5 bases from J, with 15 bases in between. Germline lookup yields CDR1 SGHRS and CDR2 YFSETQ. The CDR3 DNA follows: TGCGCCAGCAGCGGAAGGACAGACTCATATGGCTACACCTTC. Amino acids: CASSGRTDSYGYTF.

V gene TRBV7-2 combines with J gene TRBJ2-1, with 13 bases fitting TRBD2. This CDR3 has 17 amino acids. Germline values: CDR1 SGHTA, CDR2 FQGNSA. With V trimmed by 5 bases and J by 3 bases, 7 bases remained unmatched. The CDR3 sequence: CASSRRGTSGIYNEQFF. The CDR3 bases are TGTGCCAGCAGCCGGCGCGGGACTAGCGGGATCTACAATGAGCAGTTCTTC.

The chain is built from TRBV5-4 and TRBJ2-2; 7 positions agree with TRBD1. This CDR3 comprises 15 residues. Trimming cost V 2 bases and J 3 bases; bases outside gene matches: 4. Germline V gives CDR1 SGHNT, CDR2 YYREEE (reference sequence). The CDR3 sequence: CASSLGDRDTGELFF. CDR3 DNA sequence: TGTGCCAGCAGCTTAGGCGACAGGGACACCGGGGAGCTGTTTTTT.

This clone was detected only a few times. This chain links TRBV7-2 with TRBJ2-3; 10 bases align to TRBD2. In germline, CDR1 is SGHTA, CDR2 FQGNSA. CDR3 length: 17 residues. Unmatched junction bases numbered 12, after V lost 1 base and J lost 8 bases. The CDR3, as DNA: TGTGCCAGCAGCTTAGGGTCCCTAGCGGGAGAGGCGGGTACGCAGTATTTT. Protein sequence: CASSLGSLAGEAGTQYF.

This clone was seen more than once but under ten times. This CDR3 is also generated by other DNA sequences in the sample. J is TRBJ2-5 and V is TRBV20-1; no reliable D call. Trimming removed 5 bases from V and 2 bases from J, with 6 bases in between. The CDR3 contains 11 residues. Germline-derived CDR1 and CDR2 are DFQATT and SNEGSKA (reference sequence). Written as DNA, the CDR3 is TGCAGTGCTCCCAGACAAGAGACCCAGTACTTC. The encoded protein is CSAPRQETQYF.

This clone showed up just a few times. This rearrangement joins TRBV5-1 to TRBJ1-5; D is undetermined. CDR1 is SGHRS, CDR2 YFSETQ, per germline. This CDR3 spans 15 amino acids. The germline V and J ends were trimmed by 7 bases and 3 bases, with 17 bases remaining between them. CDR3 DNA: TGCGCCAGCGAAATCGCGATCCCTAACAATCAGCCCCAGCATTTT. Amino acid sequence: CASEIAIPNNQPQHF.

This clone was observed a handful of times. The gene calls are TRBV7-2 and TRBJ2-3, with 7 bases fitting TRBD2. Trimming removed 5 bases from V and 2 bases from J; junction bases left unmatched: 16. This CDR3 region has 18 residues. The germline V gene encodes CDR1 SGHTA and CDR2 FQGNSA. Written as DNA, the CDR3 is TGTGCCAGCAGCGCCAGCCCTCACAGCGGGACGTACACAGATACGCAGTATTTT. Its protein is CASSASPHSGTYTDTQYF.

This clone was detected a few times. The V gene is TRBV7-8, the J gene TRBJ1-3; 7 nucleotides match TRBD1. The CDR3 totals 17 residues. The V and J ends lost 3 bases and 0 bases, in that order; junction bases with no gene match: 8. CDR1 is SGHVS and CDR2 is FQNEAQ in the germline V gene. The CDR3, as DNA: TGTGCCAGCAGCTTCCGCCGGACAGGATTCTCTGGAAACACCATATATTTT. It yields the protein CASSFRRTGFSGNTIYF.

The rearrangement joins TRBV30 to TRBJ2-5; maybe TRBD2 (5 bases). Trimming took off 8 bases at V and 5 bases at J, with 15 bases between the two ends. The CDR3 loop spans 12 amino acids. Per germline, CDR1 GTSNPN and CDR2 SVGIG (reference sequence). The DNA for the CDR3 is TGTGCCAGTAGCGTCAGATCCGAGACCCAGTACTTC. Its translation: CASSVRSETQYF.

J is TRBJ2-5 and V is TRBV4-1; TRBD2 matches at 10 bases. The J call may be mistaken, given a closer DNA end match to TRBJ2-7. The CDR3 spans 15 residues. Germline assignment: CDR1 MGHRA and CDR2 YSYEKL. This CDR3 reads CASSRGLAEPYEQYF. For the CDR3, the DNA is TGCGCCAGCAGCCGCGGACTAGCGGAGCCCTACGAGCAGTACTTC.

The CDR3 DNA reads TGCAGCGTTGAACCGGGGAAACGGGGTGGCTACACCTTC. As protein: CSVEPGKRGGYTF. The rearrangement uses TRBV29-1 and TRBJ1-2; no reliable D call. The germline V and J ends were trimmed by 2 bases and 7 bases, with 14 bases remaining between them. The CDR3 is 13 amino acids. Germline V gene sequence: CDR1 SQVTM, CDR2 ANQGSEA. Complete variable domain (other parts from reference TRBV29-1 and TRBJ1-2): SAVISQKPSRDICQRGTSLTIQCQVDSQVTMMFWYRQQPGQSLTLIATANQGSEATYESGFVIDKFPISRPNLTFSTLTVSNMSPEDSSIYLCSVEPGKRGGYTFGSGTRLTVV.

The rearrangement joins TRBV14 to TRBJ1-1, with a weak D call TRBD1 (5 bases). In germline, CDR1 is SGHDN, CDR2 FVKESK. The CDR3 consists of 13 residues. V was cut by 2 bases and J by 4 bases, with 8 bases left in between. The CDR3 DNA is TGTGCCAGCAGCCAATTCCAGGGCACTGAAGCTTTCTTT. This gives the protein CASSQFQGTEAFF. Looking up the rest from reference TRBV14 and TRBJ1-1 gives the full variable domain: EAGVTQFPSHSVIEKGQTVTLRCDPISGHDNLYWYRRVMGKEIKFLLHFVKESKQDESGMPNNRFLAERTGGTYSTLKVQPAELEDSGVYFCASSQFQGTEAFFGQGTRLTVV.

The chain has TRBV28 and TRBJ1-3; the D is unclear. The CDR3 runs to 12 residues. Germline values: CDR1 MDHEN, CDR2 SYDVKM. Trimming removed 10 bases at V and 1 base at J, with 8 bases between. CDR3 DNA: TGTGCCACCAGCCTGTCTGGAAACACCATATATTTT. This gives the protein CATSLSGNTIYF.